This TCR beta chain was retrieved from a study of blood T cell repertoires in COVID-19. Study background: T cells, B-cell-depleted T cells, or PBMCs provided the cDNA or gDNA that served as material.

This clone has a handful of counts. Those enrolled in Seattle joined during active infection and were followed longitudinally afterward. Germline-derived CDR1 and CDR2 are LGHNA and YSLEER. This CDR3 contains 13 residues. V was trimmed by 0 bases and J by 5 bases, leaving 7 bases between them. Source study methods: Amplified reference gene primers provided the basis for estimating nucleated cell counts. Repertoires were generated with immunoSEQ multiplex PCR, while TCRdb's copy carries only in-frame clones and drops some. V, J and clone size were drawn from that table, and D and trimming were deduced from the DNA. Of tens of thousands of clones listed, more than 70% were seen once; the top ten hold approximately 21%.

The sample comprised peripheral blood. The clonotype comes from a man aged 25 to 40 with COVID-19, enrolled during active disease. The chain uses TRBV4-3 and TRBJ1-2, with D unresolved. The CDR3 coding sequence is TGCGCCAGCAGCCAAGATCCGGGGTATGGCTACACCTTC. Residues: CASSQDPGYGYTF.